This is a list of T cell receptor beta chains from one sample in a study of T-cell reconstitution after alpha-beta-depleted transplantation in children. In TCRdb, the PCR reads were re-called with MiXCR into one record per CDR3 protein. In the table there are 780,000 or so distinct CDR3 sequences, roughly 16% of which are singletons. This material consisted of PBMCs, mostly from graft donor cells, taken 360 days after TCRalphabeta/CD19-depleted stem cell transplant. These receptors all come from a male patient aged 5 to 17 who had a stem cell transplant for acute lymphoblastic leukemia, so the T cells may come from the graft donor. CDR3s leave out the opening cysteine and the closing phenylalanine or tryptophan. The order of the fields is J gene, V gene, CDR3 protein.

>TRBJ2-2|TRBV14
ASSHRQGAKAGELF
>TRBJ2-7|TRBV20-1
SVGGDIYEQY
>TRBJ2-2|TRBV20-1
SARNGRTLTGELF
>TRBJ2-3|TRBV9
ASGLDFFTDTQY
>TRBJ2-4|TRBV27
ASSYRGLRNIQY
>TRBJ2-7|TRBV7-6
ASSPQPRDRDSYEQY
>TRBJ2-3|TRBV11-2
ASSLEGHSVITDTQY
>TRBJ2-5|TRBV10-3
AISDVPGQVSQETQY
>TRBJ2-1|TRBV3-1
ASSPEGLAGSSYNEQF
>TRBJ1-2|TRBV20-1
SARAQGPIYGYT
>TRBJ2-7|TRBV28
ASSLTVTATYEQY
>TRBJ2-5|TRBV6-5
ASSYSRGAGGKETQY
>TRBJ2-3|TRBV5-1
ASSSLAGVRTDTQY
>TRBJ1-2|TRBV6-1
ASSAATGGIYGYT
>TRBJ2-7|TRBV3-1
ASSHHGLASYEQY
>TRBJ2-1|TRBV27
ASSSAGLAGVYEQF
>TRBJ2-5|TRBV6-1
ASSEGPAVQETQY
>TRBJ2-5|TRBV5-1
ASSPTGARETQY
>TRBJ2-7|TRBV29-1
SAGLSGSYEQY
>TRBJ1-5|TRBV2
ASSTGTPSNQPQH
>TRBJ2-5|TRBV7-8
ASPLAVQETQY
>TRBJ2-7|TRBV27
ASRTGAGEQY
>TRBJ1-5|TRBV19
ASIEGSNQPQH
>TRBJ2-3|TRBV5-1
ASSLAPGQGKGTQY
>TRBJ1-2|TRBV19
ASSIDSGDYGYT
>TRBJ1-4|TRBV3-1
ASSHGGEWNEKLF
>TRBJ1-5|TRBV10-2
ASRGTGDQPQH
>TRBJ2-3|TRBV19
ASTPKGGTQY
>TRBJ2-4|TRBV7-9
ASSLPPDIQY